This TCR beta chain was captured by sequencing in a study of CD8 T cells in ankylosing spondylitis. The sample holds a few counts of this clonotype. The antigen is unknown. General study findings and limits: A motif of several highly homologous TCR beta variants was seen as apparently characteristic of ankylosing spondylitis blood.

Quantitative barcoded 5'-RACE was used to prepare TCR beta libraries. TCRdb re-called the 5' RACE reads with MiXCR, one entry per CDR3 protein. The table has under 450,000 distinct CDR3 sequences, over 15% seen once. Trimming removed 6 bases from V and 5 bases from J; junction bases left unmatched: 10. Germline V gives CDR1 SGHTA, CDR2 FQGNSA. The CDR3 extends over 16 amino acids. The sequence was obtained from a male donor with ankylosing spondylitis. Sequenced material: blood, either unsorted or a sorted T cell fraction (not recorded which). The genes are TRBV7-2 and TRBJ2-1, with 10 nucleotides matching TRBD2. CDR3 residues: CASSRSGLAMNNEQFF. For the CDR3, the DNA is TGTGCCAGCAGTCGATCGGGACTAGCGATGAACAATGAGCAGTTCTTC.